These 18 T cell receptor beta chains originate from one sample sequenced in a study of T cells in Graves' hyperthyroidism and ophthalmopathy. What was amplified from RNA transcripts were TCR beta CDR3 regions. The primer set for the first-round RT-PCR of the TCR CDR3 was HTBI. MiXCR, run by TCRdb on the multiplex PCR reads, gives a single entry per CDR3 protein. The table shows some 650,000 distinct CDR3 sequences, with approximately 15% occurring only once. The sample taken for sequencing was blood. The source is a woman in her thirties or forties with Graves' ophthalmopathy.

J is TRBJ2-3 and V is TRBV6-5; the match to TRBD2 covers 13 bases. CDR1 is MNHEY and CDR2 is SVGAGI in the germline V gene. This CDR3 contains 17 residues. With 2 bases clipped from V and 6 bases from J, the junction kept 8 bases outside the gene matches. CDR3 bases: TGTGCCAGCAGTTACCAGACTAGCGGGGGGTTTAGGGATACGCAGTATTTT. This codes for CASSYQTSGGFRDTQYF.

This clonotype was picked up many times. This sequence joins TRBV6-1 and TRBJ2-5; D is tentatively TRBD1 or TRBD2 (5 bases each). The CDR3 totals 14 residues. Trimming stripped 6 bases from V and 2 bases from J, with 13 bases between. The germline gives CDR1 MNHNS, CDR2 SASEGT. The CDR3 DNA reads TGTGCCAGCAGACGAGGGACGGATCAAGAGACCCAGTACTTC. This sequence encodes CASRRGTDQETQYF.

This clonotype showed up many times. V and J are TRBV6-1 and TRBJ2-3; 7 nucleotides align to TRBD2. This CDR3 region has 14 residues. With 6 bases clipped from V and 0 bases from J, the junction kept 3 bases outside the gene matches. CDR1 and CDR2 from the germline V gene are MNHNS and SASEGT. Here the CDR3 DNA reads TGTGCCAGCAGAAGGCGGGGGAGCACAGATACGCAGTATTTT. Its protein product is CASRRRGSTDTQYF.

The V and J genes are TRBV6-1 and TRBJ1-2; possibly TRBD1 for D (6 bases). CDR3 length equals 14 residues. Germline lookup yields CDR1 MNHNS and CDR2 SASEGT. Trimming cost V 10 bases and J 5 bases, with 20 bases left between them. As DNA, the CDR3 is TGTGCCACCGGATTAGAGGGGGGACGGTATGGCTACACCTTC. Protein: CATGLEGGRYGYTF.

This clonotype occurred a few times. V gene TRBV11-2 combines with J gene TRBJ2-1; D might be TRBD2 (5 bases). Germline V gene lookup returns CDR1 SGHAT and CDR2 FQNNGV. The V and J ends lost 5 bases and 10 bases respectively, with 18 bases between them. The CDR3 extends over 14 amino acids. The CDR3 bases are TGTGCCAGCAGCCGACTAAGGACCGAAGGGGAGCAGTTCTTC. Its translation: CASSRLRTEGEQFF.

This clonotype was seen a few times. This chain connects TRBV3-1 to TRBJ2-2, with 8 bases identical to TRBD2. This CDR3 comprises 18 residues. The V gene end was trimmed by 1 base and the J gene end by 3 bases; junction bases not matched to a gene: 10. CDR1 and CDR2 from the germline V gene are LGHDT and YNNKEL (reference sequence). In DNA form, the CDR3 reads TGTGCCAGCAGCCAAGGGGCGGGAGGTCCTGCTTACACCGGGGAGCTGTTTTTT. It encodes CASSQGAGGPAYTGELFF.

V and J are TRBV11-2 and TRBJ2-7, with 7 bases fitting TRBD2. Looked up from germline, CDR1 is SGHAT and CDR2 is FQNNGV. V lost 5 bases, J lost 2 bases, and 9 bases stayed unmatched. CDR3 size: 15 residues. The CDR3 DNA reads TGTGCCAGCAGCCGATCAGCGGGGATCACCTACGAGCAGTACTTC. The encoded protein is CASSRSAGITYEQYF.

In its sample, this clonotype was seen many times. V and J are TRBV28 and TRBJ2-3; 11 bases are a match to TRBD2. The ends lost 5 bases at V and 0 bases at J; junction bases unmatched: 4. CDR1 is MDHEN and CDR2 is SYDVKM in the germline V gene. The CDR3 consists of 16 residues. The CDR3 loop reads CASSPGLAASTDTQYF. CDR3 sequence (DNA): TGTGCCAGCAGTCCGGGACTAGCGGCAAGCACAGATACGCAGTATTTT.

This clonotype was picked up many times. The rearrangement joins TRBV12-3 or TRBV12-4 to TRBJ1-1; D is perhaps TRBD1 (6 bases). V shed 3 bases and J shed 6 bases, with 8 bases lying between them. The CDR3 sequence is 12 residues long. The CDR3: CASSFGTPEAFF. The CDR3 nucleotides are TGTGCCAGCAGTTTCGGGACACCTGAAGCTTTCTTT.

This rearrangement joins TRBV28 to TRBJ1-6, with D possibly TRBD1 on 5 matching bases. V shed 7 bases and J shed 6 bases, with 16 bases lying between them. Germline CDR1 MDHEN, CDR2 SYDVKM. The CDR3 spans 15 residues. CDR3 region: CASKLRGGLNSPLHF. In DNA, the CDR3 is TGTGCCAGCAAGTTGAGGGGAGGTCTTAATTCACCCCTCCACTTT.

The sample holds many counts of this clonotype. This sequence joins TRBV20-1 and TRBJ2-5; TRBD2 might be the D (6 bases). The length of the CDR3 is 14 residues. Germline-derived CDR1 and CDR2 are DFQATT and SNEGSKA (reference sequence). Trimming left V 1 base short and J 5 bases short, with 14 bases between. CDR3 sequence reads: CSARAGEVPETQYF. CDR3 in DNA: TGCAGTGCTAGAGCGGGAGAAGTGCCGGAGACCCAGTACTTC.

The rearrangement uses TRBV5-1 and TRBJ2-5; D might be TRBD2 (5 bases). The V gene lost 3 bases and the J gene lost 5 bases, with 20 bases spanning the gap. The CDR3 runs 16 residues. From germline, CDR1 is SGHRS and CDR2 YFSETQ. The CDR3 sequence: CASSSYTAGGHETQYF. Here the CDR3 DNA reads TGCGCCAGCAGCTCCTATACCGCAGGCGGGCATGAGACCCAGTACTTC.

The V and J genes are TRBV19 and TRBJ2-6; D is possibly TRBD1 (6 bases). The CDR3 has 15 amino acids. V was clipped by 7 bases and J by 4 bases, with 14 bases between them. Germline V lookup: CDR1 LNHDA, CDR2 SQIVND (reference sequence). The CDR3, as DNA: TGTGCCAGTACTAAGACAGGTACCGGGGCCAACGTCCTGACTTTC. It translates to CASTKTGTGANVLTF.

The chain employs TRBV5-1 and TRBJ1-1; 10 bases match TRBD1. Trimming at V came to 3 bases and at J to 4 bases, leaving 6 bases not matched to a gene. Germline V gene sequence: CDR1 SGHRS, CDR2 YFSETQ. CDR3 length: 15 amino acids. CDR3 protein: CASSSGTGVATEAFF. DNA for the CDR3: TGCGCCAGCAGCTCCGGGACAGGGGTAGCCACTGAAGCTTTCTTT.

This clonotype showed up many times. The V call is TRBV20-1, the J call TRBJ2-5; D perhaps matches TRBD1 (5 bases). CDR3 length equals 14 residues. Trimming took 0 bases from V and 2 from J, leaving 10 bases between them. The germline V gene encodes CDR1 DFQATT and CDR2 SNEGSKA (reference sequence). The CDR3, as DNA: TGCAGTGCTAGAGATCTTGACAGACAAGAGACCCAGTACTTC. Translation gives CSARDLDRQETQYF.

The V call is TRBV29-1, the J call TRBJ2-7, with D hard to call. V was trimmed by 6 bases and J by 2 bases, leaving 17 bases between them. The CDR3 covers 14 residues. CDR1 is SQVTM and CDR2 is ANQGSEA in the germline V gene. The DNA for the CDR3 is TGCAGCGTAGCGACACCCCCAACCACCTACGAGCAGTACTTC. It yields the protein CSVATPPTTYEQYF.

This clonotype was seen a handful of times. The V call is TRBV2, the J call TRBJ1-1; TRBD1 is a possible D gene (6 bases). This CDR3 spans 14 amino acids. CDR1 and CDR2 from the germline V gene are SNHLY and FYNNEI. V was cut by 6 bases and J by 5 bases, with 16 bases left in between. The CDR3 DNA reads as TGTGCCAGCAGGGGACTACAGGGATGGACTGAAGCTTTCTTT. Its protein product is CASRGLQGWTEAFF. Combining the CDR3 with reference TRBV2 and TRBJ1-1 gives the whole variable domain EPEVTQTPSHQVTQMGQEVILRCVPISNHLYFYWYRQILGQKVEFLVSFYNNEISEKSEIFDDQFSVERPDGSNFTLKIRSTKLEDSAMYFCASRGLQGWTEAFFGQGTRLTVV.

This clonotype showed up many times. The V gene is TRBV12-5, the J gene TRBJ2-5, with 9 bases fitting TRBD2. The CDR3 totals 17 residues. V was clipped by 1 base and J by 0 bases; unmatched bases: 6. CDR1 and CDR2 from the germline V gene are LGHNT and FRNRAP. CDR3 protein: CASGLALAGPDQETQYF. The CDR3 DNA reads TGTGCTAGTGGTTTGGCGCTAGCGGGACCCGACCAAGAGACCCAGTACTTC.